The clone carrying this T cell receptor beta chain was counted between two and nine times. Its specificity is unknown. The source of the sample is a study of quantifying T cell responses using KT2 cells. Across the whole study: RNA was reverse transcribed with TCR alpha and beta constant-region primers. A predetermined fluorescence threshold ended the second PCR, run as a qPCR.

Each cDNA got a UMI-containing oligo ligated at its 3' end. First-round PCR used 3 to 4 cycles and beta primers RC1.1 and RC1.2 covering TRBC1 and TRBC2. Each CDR3 protein is one row after TCRdb ran MiXCR on the UMI-ligation and nested PCR reads. The sample records tens of thousands of distinct CDR3 sequences, around a tenth being singletons. Germline V gene sequence: CDR1 MNHEY, CDR2 SVGEGT. Trimming pared 9 bases from V and 7 bases from J, leaving 9 bases between. The CDR3 has 10 amino acids. Known numbers of the T cell clone KT2 were added to PBMC. Study-wide results and limits: KT2 sequences were detected down to about one KT2 cell per 100,000 PBMC. Counts of KT2 alpha and beta sequences rose linearly with the number of KT2 cells added.

The sequencing sample was made of PBMCs spiked with cells of the T cell clone KT2. The chain carries TRBV6-2 or TRBV6-3 and TRBJ1-1; D gene unclear. The clonotype was recovered from a human donor. CDR3 sequence (DNA): TGTGCCAGTGGTCGATTTGAAGCTTTCTTT. Encoded protein: CASGRFEAFF.